This T cell receptor beta chain came from a study of blood T cells in healthy people across ages. The use of a sample-barcoded 5' primer and a J-beta primer mix characterized a second PCR of about 7 to 12 cycles. One entry per CDR3 protein results from TCRdb running MiXCR on the 5' RACE reads. This sample has about 640,000 distinct CDR3 sequences; approximately 30% occur once, and the top ten carry about a sixth. Trimming removed 2 bases at V and 5 bases at J, with 12 bases between. Per germline, CDR1 MNHEY and CDR2 SVGAGI. The CDR3 consists of 14 residues. The source of this sequence is a woman of 80 years or more in good health. The chain links TRBV6-5 to TRBJ1-1; TRBD1 is a possible D gene (5 bases). Input material: blood. The CDR3 region has the DNA TGTGCCAGCAGTTACCGCGAAGGGGTAACTGAAGCTTTCTTT. This gives the protein CASSYREGVTEAFF.